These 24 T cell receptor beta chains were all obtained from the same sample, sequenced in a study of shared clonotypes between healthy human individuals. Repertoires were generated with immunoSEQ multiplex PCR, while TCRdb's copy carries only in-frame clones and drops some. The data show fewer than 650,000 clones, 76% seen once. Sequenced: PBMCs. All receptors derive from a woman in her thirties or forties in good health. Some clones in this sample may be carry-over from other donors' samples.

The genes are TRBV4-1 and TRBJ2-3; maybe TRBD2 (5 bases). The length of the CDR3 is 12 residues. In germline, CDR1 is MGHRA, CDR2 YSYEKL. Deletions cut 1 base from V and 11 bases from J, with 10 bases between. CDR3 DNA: TGCGCCAGCAGCCAAGCAGAGCGGAGGCAGTATTTT. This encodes CASSQAERRQYF.

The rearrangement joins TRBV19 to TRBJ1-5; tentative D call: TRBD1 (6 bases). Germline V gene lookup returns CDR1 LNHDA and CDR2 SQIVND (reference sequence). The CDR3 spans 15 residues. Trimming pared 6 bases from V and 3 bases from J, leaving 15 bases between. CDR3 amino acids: CASSWEGGPNQPQHF. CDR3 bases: TGTGCCAGTAGCTGGGAGGGGGGCCCCAATCAGCCCCAGCATTTT.

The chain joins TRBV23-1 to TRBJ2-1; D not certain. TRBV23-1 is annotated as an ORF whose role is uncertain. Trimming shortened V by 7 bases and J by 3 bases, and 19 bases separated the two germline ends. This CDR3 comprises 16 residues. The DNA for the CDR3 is TGCGCCAGCACCTCAGGACCACCGATAATCTACAATGAGCAGTTCTTC. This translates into CASTSGPPIIYNEQFF.

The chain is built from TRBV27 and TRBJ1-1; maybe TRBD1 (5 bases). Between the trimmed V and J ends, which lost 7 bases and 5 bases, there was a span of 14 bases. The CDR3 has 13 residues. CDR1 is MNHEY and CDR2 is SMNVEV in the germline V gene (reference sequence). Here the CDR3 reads CASIKPGVTEAFF. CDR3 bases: TGTGCCAGCATCAAACCGGGGGTAACTGAAGCTTTCTTT.

Here the CDR3 reads CAWSKQQANYGYTF. CDR3 nucleotides: TGTGCCTGGAGTAAACAGCAAGCTAACTATGGCTACACCTTC. The rearrangement links TRBV30 to TRBJ1-2; D is undetermined. The germline V gene has CDR1 GTSNPN and CDR2 SVGIG (reference sequence). This CDR3 spans 14 amino acids. V was shortened by 2 bases and J by 0 bases, with 10 bases between the two germline ends. The whole variable domain, filled in from reference TRBV30 and TRBJ1-2, reads SQTIHQWPATLVQPVGSPLSLECTVEGTSNPNLYWYRQAAGRGLQLLFYSVGIGQISSEVPQNLSASRPQDRQFILSSKKLLLSDSGFYLCAWSKQQANYGYTFGSGTRLTVV.

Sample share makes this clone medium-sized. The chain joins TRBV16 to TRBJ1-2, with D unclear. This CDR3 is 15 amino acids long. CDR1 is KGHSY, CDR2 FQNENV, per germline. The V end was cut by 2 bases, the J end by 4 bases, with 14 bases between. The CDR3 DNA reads TGTGCCAGCAGCCAACAACCTGGAGAATCCTATGGCTACACCTTC. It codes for CASSQQPGESYGYTF.

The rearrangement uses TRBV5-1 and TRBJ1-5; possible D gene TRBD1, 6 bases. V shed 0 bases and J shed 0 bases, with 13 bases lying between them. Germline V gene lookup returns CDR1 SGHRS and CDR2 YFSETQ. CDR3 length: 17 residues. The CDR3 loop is CASSLGDTAGSNQPQHF. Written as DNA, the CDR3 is TGCGCCAGCAGCTTGGGGGACACCGCGGGTAGCAATCAGCCCCAGCATTTT.

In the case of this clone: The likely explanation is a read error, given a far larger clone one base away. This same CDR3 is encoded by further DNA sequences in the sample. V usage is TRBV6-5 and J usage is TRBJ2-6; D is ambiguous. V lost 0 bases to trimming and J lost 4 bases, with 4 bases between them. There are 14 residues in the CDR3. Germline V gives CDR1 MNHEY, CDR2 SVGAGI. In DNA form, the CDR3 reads TGTGCCAGCAGTTACTCGACAGGGGCCAACGTCCTGACTTTC. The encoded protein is CASSYSTGANVLTF.

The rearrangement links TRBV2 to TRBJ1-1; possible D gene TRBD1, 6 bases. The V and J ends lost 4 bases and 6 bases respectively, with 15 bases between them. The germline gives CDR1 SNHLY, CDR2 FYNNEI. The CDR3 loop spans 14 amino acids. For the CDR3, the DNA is TGTGCCAGCAGTGTAGGTAGAGGGGGGGCTGAAGCTTTCTTT. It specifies CASSVGRGGAEAFF.

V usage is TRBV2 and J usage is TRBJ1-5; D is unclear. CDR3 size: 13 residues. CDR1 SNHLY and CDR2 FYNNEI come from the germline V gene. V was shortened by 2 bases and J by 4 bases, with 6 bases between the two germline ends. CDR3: CASSERENQPQHF. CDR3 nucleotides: TGTGCCAGCAGTGAACGCGAGAATCAGCCCCAGCATTTT.

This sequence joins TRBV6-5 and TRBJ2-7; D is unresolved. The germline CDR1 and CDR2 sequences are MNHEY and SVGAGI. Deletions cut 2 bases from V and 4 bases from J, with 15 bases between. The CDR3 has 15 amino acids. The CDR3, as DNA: TGTGCCAGCAGTTACCATGGACCCTCACGATACGAGCAGTACTTC. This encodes CASSYHGPSRYEQYF.

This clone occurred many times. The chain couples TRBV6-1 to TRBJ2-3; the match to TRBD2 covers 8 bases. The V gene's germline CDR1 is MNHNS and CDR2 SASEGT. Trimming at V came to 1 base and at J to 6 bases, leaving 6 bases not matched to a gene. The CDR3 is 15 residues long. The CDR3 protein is CASSEGSGAADTQYF. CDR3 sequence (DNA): TGTGCCAGCAGTGAAGGTAGCGGGGCAGCGGATACGCAGTATTTT.

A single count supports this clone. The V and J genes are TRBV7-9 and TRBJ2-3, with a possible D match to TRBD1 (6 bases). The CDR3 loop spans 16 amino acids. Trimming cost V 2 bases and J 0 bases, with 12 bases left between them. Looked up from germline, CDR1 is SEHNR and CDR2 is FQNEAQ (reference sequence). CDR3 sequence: CASSLPWTASTDTQYF. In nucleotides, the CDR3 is TGTGCCAGCAGCTTACCCTGGACAGCTAGCACAGATACGCAGTATTTT.

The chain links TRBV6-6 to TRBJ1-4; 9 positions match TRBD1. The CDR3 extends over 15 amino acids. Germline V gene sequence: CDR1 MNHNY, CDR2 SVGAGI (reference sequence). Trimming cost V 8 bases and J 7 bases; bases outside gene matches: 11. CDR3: CASGTEDRGFEKLFF. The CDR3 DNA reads TGTGCCAGCGGCACCGAGGACAGGGGCTTTGAAAAACTGTTTTTT.

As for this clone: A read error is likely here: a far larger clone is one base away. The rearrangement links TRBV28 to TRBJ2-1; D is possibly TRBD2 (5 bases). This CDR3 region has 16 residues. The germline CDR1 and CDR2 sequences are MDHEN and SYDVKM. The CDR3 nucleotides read TGTGCCAGCAGTTACCCTCACGGAGGTTCCTACAATGAGCAGCTCTTC. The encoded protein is CASSYPHGGSYNEQLF.

The CDR3 reads CASSAGTAVGPQHF. CDR3 nucleotide sequence: TGTGCCAGCAGCGCCGGGACGGCGGTGGGGCCCCAGCATTTT. This chain connects TRBV21-1 to TRBJ1-5. TRBV21-1 is labeled a pseudogene. The CDR3 has 14 amino acids.

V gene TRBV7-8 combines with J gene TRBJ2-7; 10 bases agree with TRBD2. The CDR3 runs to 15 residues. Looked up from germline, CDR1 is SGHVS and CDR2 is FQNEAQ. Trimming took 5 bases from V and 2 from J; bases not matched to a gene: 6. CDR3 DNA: TGTGCCAGCAGCGACGGGACTAGCGAGGCCTACGAGCAGTACTTC. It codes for CASSDGTSEAYEQYF.

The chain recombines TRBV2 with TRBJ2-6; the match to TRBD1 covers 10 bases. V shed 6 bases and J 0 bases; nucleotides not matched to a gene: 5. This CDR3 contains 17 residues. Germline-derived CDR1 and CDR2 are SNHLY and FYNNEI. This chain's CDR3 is CASRGTGASSGANVLTF. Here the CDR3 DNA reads TGTGCCAGCAGGGGGACAGGGGCTAGCTCTGGGGCCAACGTCCTGACTTTC.

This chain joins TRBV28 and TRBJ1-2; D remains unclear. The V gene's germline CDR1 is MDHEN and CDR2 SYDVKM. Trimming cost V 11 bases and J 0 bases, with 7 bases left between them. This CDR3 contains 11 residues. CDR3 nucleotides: TGTGCCTGTTCCGCTAACTATGGCTACACCTTC. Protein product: CACSANYGYTF.

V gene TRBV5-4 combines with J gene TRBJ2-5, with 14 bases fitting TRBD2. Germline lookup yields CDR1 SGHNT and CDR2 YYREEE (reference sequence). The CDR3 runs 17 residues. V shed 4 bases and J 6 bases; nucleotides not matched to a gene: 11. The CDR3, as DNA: TGTGCCAGCAGCCTGCCGGGGACTAGCGGGAGAATACAGACCCAGTACTTC. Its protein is CASSLPGTSGRIQTQYF. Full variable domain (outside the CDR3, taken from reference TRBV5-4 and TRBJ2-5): ETGVTQSPTHLIKTRGQQVTLRCSSQSGHNTVSWYQQALGQGPQFIFQYYREEENGRGNFPPRFSGLQFPNYSSELNVNALELDDSALYLCASSLPGTSGRIQTQYFGPGTRLLVL.

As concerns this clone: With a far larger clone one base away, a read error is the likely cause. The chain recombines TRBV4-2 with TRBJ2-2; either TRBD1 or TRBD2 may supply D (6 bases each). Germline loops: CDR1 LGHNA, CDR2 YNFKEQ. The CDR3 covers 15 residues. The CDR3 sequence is CASSASGQNTGGLFF. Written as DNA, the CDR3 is TGTGCCAGCAGCGCATCAGGACAGAACACCGGGGGGCTGTTTTTT.

CDR3 protein: CASSLLGTSGSYEQYF. As DNA, the CDR3 is TGTGCCAGCAGTTTACTAGGGACTAGCGGATCCTACGAGCAGTACTTC. The chain is built from TRBV27 and TRBJ2-7, with TRBD2 matching over 11 bases. Trimming at V came to 2 bases and at J to 1 base, leaving 4 bases not matched to a gene. Germline lookup yields CDR1 MNHEY and CDR2 SMNVEV (reference sequence). This CDR3 spans 16 amino acids.

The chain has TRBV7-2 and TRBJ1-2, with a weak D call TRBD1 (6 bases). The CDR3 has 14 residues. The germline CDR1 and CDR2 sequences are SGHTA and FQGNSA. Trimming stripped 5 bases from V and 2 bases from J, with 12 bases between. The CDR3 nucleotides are TGTGCCAGCAGCGAGGACAGCCAAAACTATGGCTACACCTTC. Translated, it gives CASSEDSQNYGYTF. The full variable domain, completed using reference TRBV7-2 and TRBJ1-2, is GAGVSQSPSNKVTEKGKDVELRCDPISGHTALYWYRQSLGQGLEFLIYFQGNSAPDKSGLPSDRFSAERTGGSVSTLTIQRTQQEDSAVYLCASSEDSQNYGYTFGSGTRLTVV.

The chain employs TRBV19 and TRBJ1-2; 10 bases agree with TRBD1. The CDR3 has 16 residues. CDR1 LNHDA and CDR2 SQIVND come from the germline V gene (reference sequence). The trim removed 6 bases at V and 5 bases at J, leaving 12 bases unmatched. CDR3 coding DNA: TGTGCCAGTAGCAACCAGATCCCGGGACAGGGGTATGGCTACACCTTC. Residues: CASSNQIPGQGYGYTF.